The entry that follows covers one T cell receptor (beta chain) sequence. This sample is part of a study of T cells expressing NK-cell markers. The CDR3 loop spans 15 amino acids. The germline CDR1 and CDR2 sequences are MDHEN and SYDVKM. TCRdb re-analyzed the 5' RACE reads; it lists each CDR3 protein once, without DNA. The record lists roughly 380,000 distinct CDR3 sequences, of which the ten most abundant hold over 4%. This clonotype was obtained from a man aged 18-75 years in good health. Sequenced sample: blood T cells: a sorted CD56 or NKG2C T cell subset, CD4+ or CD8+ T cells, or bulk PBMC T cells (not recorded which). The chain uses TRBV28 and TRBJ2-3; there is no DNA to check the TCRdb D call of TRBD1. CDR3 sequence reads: CASRKLGQGTDTQYF.